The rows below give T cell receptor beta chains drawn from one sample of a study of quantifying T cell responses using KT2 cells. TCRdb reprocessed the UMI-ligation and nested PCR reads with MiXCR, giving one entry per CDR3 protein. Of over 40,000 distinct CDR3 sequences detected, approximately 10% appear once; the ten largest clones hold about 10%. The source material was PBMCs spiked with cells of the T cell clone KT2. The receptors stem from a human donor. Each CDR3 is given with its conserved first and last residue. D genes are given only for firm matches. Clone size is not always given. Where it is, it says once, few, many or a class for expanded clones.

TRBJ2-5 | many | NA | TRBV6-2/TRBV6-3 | CASSYGLLGKTQYF | TGTGCCAGCAGTTACGGGCTGCTCGGGAAGACCCAGTACTTC
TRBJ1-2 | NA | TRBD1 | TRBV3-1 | CASSRGQGGYTF | TGTGCCAGCAGCCGCGGACAGGGCGGCTACACCTTC
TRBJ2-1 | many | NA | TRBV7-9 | CASRPFYNEQFF | TGTGCCAGCAGGCCTTTTTACAATGAGCAGTTCTTC
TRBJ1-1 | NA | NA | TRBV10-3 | CAISDVLKGRVTEAFF | TGTGCCATCAGTGATGTTTTAAAAGGAAGAGTCACTGAAGCTTTCTTT
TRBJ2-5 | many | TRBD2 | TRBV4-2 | CASSQSGGAAGGETQYF | TGTGCCAGCAGCCAAAGCGGGGGGGCAGCTGGGGGAGAGACCCAGTACTTC
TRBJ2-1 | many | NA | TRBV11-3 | CASSLSGDSNEQFF | TGTGCCAGCAGCTTAAGTGGTGATTCCAATGAGCAGTTCTTC
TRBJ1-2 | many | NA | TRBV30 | CASTLTPLSIYGYTF | TGTGCCTCAACTTTGACACCGCTAAGCATCTATGGCTACACCTTC
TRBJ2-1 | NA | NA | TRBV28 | CAPDTDNEQFF | TGTGCCCCGGACACAGACAATGAGCAGTTCTTC
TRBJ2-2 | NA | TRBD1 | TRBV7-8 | CASSSQGVPAPGELFF | TGTGCCAGCAGCTCACAGGGGGTCCCCGCCCCCGGGGAGCTGTTTTTT
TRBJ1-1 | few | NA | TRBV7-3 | CASSLKVNTEAFF | TGTGCCAGCAGCTTAAAGGTGAACACTGAAGCTTTCTTT
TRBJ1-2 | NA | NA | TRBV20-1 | CSAISRDFYGYTF | TGCAGTGCTATTTCCAGGGACTTCTATGGCTACACCTTC
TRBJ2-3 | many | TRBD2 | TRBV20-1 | CSFRGGLGTDTQYF | TGCAGTTTCCGGGGGGGGCTGGGCACAGATACGCAGTATTTT
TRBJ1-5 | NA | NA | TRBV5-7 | CASSFDPETGPYSNQPQHF | TGTGCCAGCAGCTTCGATCCAGAAACAGGCCCATATAGCAATCAGCCCCAGCATTTT
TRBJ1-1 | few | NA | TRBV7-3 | CASSLNGGANTEAFF | TGTGCCAGCAGCTTAAATGGAGGGGCGAACACTGAAGCTTTCTTT
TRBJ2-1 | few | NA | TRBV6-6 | CASRKRSGLYSGSYNEQFF | TGTGCCAGCAGGAAACGGTCGGGACTCTACTCGGGCTCCTACAATGAGCAGTTCTTC
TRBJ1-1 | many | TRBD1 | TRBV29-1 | CSVGVGTGMTAFF | TGCAGCGTTGGGGTCGGGACAGGGATGACAGCTTTCTTT
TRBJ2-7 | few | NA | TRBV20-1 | CSARTGGVLSYEQYF | TGCAGTGCTAGAACAGGGGGGGTCCTCTCCTACGAGCAGTACTTC
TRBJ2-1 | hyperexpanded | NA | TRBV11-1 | CASSLCPPSYCEQFF | TGTGCCAGCAGCTTATGTCCCCCTAGCTACTGTGAGCAGTTCTTC
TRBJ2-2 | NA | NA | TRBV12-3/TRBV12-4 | CASSLRPPDTGELFF | TGTGCCAGCAGTTTACGTCCGCCGGACACCGGGGAGCTGTTTTTT
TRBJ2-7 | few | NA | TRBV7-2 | CASSLARRSYEQYF | TGTGCCAGCAGCTTAGCGCGGAGAAGCTACGAGCAGTACTTC
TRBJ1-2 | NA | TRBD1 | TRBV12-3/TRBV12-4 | CASSLQGVRGYTF | TGTGCCAGCAGTCTTCAGGGGGTACGGGGCTACACCTTC
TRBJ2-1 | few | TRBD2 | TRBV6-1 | CASSEAPGGNWNEQFF | TGTGCCAGCAGTGAAGCCCCCGGGGGGAATTGGAATGAGCAGTTCTTC
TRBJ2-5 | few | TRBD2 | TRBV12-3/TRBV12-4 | CASSTRLAGGPVKETQYF | TGTGCCAGCAGTACAAGACTAGCGGGAGGGCCAGTAAAAGAGACCCAGTACTTC
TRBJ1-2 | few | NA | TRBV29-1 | CSDMWSDSPYYGYTF | TGCAGCGATATGTGGTCGGACAGTCCCTACTATGGCTACACCTTC
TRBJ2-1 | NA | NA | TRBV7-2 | CASSPPIIGGDNNEQFF | TGTGCCAGCAGCCCCCCGATAATAGGGGGGGACAACAATGAGCAGTTCTTC
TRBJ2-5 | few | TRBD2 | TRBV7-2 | CASSRRIAGGKKETQYF | TGTGCCAGCAGCCGTAGGATCGCGGGAGGGAAGAAGGAGACCCAGTACTTC
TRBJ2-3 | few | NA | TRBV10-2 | CASTSTDTQYF | TGCGCCAGCACCAGCACAGATACGCAGTATTTT
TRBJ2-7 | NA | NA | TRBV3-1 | CASSLGTAAYEQYF | TGTGCCAGCAGTCTCGGGACTGCTGCCTACGAGCAGTACTTC
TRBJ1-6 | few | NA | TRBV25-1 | CASRGLGGLSYNSPLHF | TGTGCCAGCAGGGGGCTCGGGGGGCTATCCTATAATTCACCCCTCCACTTT
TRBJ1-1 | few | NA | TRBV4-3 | CASSQDGGTEAFF | TGCGCCAGCAGCCAAGACGGGGGGACTGAAGCTTTCTTT
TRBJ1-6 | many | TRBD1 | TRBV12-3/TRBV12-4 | CASRRRDRGPDSPLHF | TGTGCCAGCAGGCGCCGGGACAGGGGGCCAGATTCACCCCTCCACTTT
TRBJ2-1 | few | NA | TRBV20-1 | CSARGVRGAWNEQFF | TGCAGTGCTAGAGGGGTCCGGGGGGCCTGGAATGAGCAGTTCTTC
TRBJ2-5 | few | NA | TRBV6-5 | CASRTVQETQYF | TGTGCCAGCAGGACAGTCCAAGAGACCCAGTACTTC
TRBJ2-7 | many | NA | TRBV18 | CASSPRQQGKGEQYF | TGTGCCAGCTCCCCCCGCCAACAGGGAAAGGGCGAGCAGTACTTC
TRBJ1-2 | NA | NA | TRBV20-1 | CSAREGHYGYTF | TGCAGTGCTAGAGAGGGACACTATGGCTACACCTTC
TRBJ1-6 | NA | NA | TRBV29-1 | CSVGEGNSPLHF | TGCAGCGTTGGAGAGGGAAATTCACCCCTCCACTTT